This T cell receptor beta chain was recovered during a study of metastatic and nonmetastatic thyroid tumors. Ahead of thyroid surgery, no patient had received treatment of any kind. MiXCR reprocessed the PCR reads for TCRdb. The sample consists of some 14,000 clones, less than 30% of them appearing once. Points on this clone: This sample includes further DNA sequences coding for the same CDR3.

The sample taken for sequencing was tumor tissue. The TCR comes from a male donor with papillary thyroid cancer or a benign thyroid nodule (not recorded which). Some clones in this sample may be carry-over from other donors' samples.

The CDR3 DNA is TGTGCCAGCTCAACCAGACTAGGGACAGGGGGCGGAGAGCAGTACTTC. Protein sequence: CASSTRLGTGGGEQYF. The rearrangement joins TRBV18 to TRBJ2-7, with 12 nucleotides matching TRBD1. The germline V gene has CDR1 KGHSH and CDR2 LQKENI. The CDR3 is 16 amino acids. Unmatched junction bases numbered 12, after V lost 5 bases and J lost 7 bases.